This T cell receptor (beta chain) was identified during a study of OX40 agonist ivuxolimab in advanced cancers. About the research overall: Three patients had partial responses: one hepatocellular carcinoma, two cutaneous melanoma.

This CDR3 is built from 16 residues. The germline V gene encodes CDR1 MGHRA and CDR2 YSYEKL. V shed 4 bases and J 2 bases; nucleotides not matched to a gene: 11. With autoimmune disease history or systemic immunosuppression, patients were excluded. Clones were sequenced by immunoSEQ multiplex PCR, and TCRdb holds only the in-frame ones, with some missing. This table holds tens of thousands of clones, around 93% found once. This chain links TRBV4-1 with TRBJ2-7, with 7 bases lining up with TRBD2. The clonotype comes from an adult with an advanced solid tumor such as melanoma, head and neck, liver or kidney cancer. The sample in question was CD4+ or CD8+ T cells sorted from blood, obtained in a trial of the OX40 agonist ivuxolimab. The CDR3 is CASSPASGGAPYEQYF. The CDR3 region has the DNA TGCGCCAGCAGCCCTGCTAGCGGAGGAGCCCCCTACGAGCAGTACTTC.